A single sample is the source of the 20 T cell receptor beta chains below, sequenced in a study of beta chain features in type 1 diabetes. Whole-study results and caveats: Shortening that was moderate but significant affected the TCRB CDR3s of Type 1 diabetes patients in all four CD4+ subsets.

Expressed TCRB transcripts were sequenced after all isolated RNA was converted to cDNA. The repertoire was sequenced with immunoSEQ multiplex PCR; TCRdb's copy has only in-frame clones and lacks some. The sample consists of about 270,000 clones, 13% to 15% of them appearing once. Their target antigens are unknown. Specimen: naive CD4+ T cells from blood. These receptors all stem from a man in his thirties or forties with type 1 diabetes.

The CDR3 spells CASRAGGAKNIQYF. For the CDR3, the DNA is TGTGCCAGCAGAGCAGGGGGAGCCAAAAACATTCAGTACTTC. The gene calls are TRBV27 and TRBJ2-4, with 7 positions matching TRBD1. The J segment lost 0 bases and the V segment lost 6 bases, leaving 2 bases of the junction unmatched. Germline assignment: CDR1 MNHEY and CDR2 SMNVEV (reference sequence). CDR3 length: 14 amino acids.

This clone has just a few counts. V is TRBV6-5 and J is TRBJ1-5, with D perhaps TRBD1 (5 bases). CDR1 is MNHEY, CDR2 SVGAGI, per germline. V dropped 7 bases and J dropped 8 bases, with 15 bases sitting between them. The CDR3 loop spans 13 amino acids. The CDR3 coding sequence is TGTGCCAGCAACCACCGGGGGGGAGAGCCCCAGCATTTT. This codes for CASNHRGGEPQHF.

Comments on this clone: The identical CDR3 is also encoded by other nucleotide sequences in the sample. The chain is built from TRBV28 and TRBJ2-7; D might be TRBD2 (6 bases). Between the trimmed V and J ends, which lost 7 bases and 7 bases, there was a span of 11 bases. Per germline, CDR1 MDHEN and CDR2 SYDVKM. The CDR3 has 11 residues. The chain's CDR3 is CASTGTGEQYF. DNA of the CDR3: TGTGCCAGCACCGGGACTGGAGAGCAGTACTTC. Together with reference TRBV28 and TRBJ2-7, the CDR3 gives the full variable domain: DVKVTQSSRYLVKRTGEKVFLECVQDMDHENMFWYRQDPGLGLRLIYFSYDVKMKEKGDIPEGYSVSREKKERFSLILESASTNQTSMYLCASTGTGEQYFGPGTRLTVT.

Only a few counts were recorded for this clone. This chain uses TRBV25-1 with TRBJ2-1; a possible D gene is TRBD2 (5 bases). This CDR3 comprises 17 residues. The V gene's germline CDR1 is MGHDK and CDR2 SYGVNS. The V and J ends lost 3 bases and 5 bases respectively, with 20 bases between them. CDR3 in amino acids: CASSDPLGKADNNEQFF. In nucleotides, the CDR3 is TGTGCCAGCAGTGATCCCCTGGGAAAAGCGGATAACAATGAGCAGTTCTTC.

This clone was seen repeatedly, ten times or more. At one of its ends the junction is not consistent with the germline gene, which may arise from a read error. This chain links TRBV7-2 with TRBJ2-1; D possibly corresponds to TRBD2 (5 bases). The CDR3 has 11 residues. Germline loops: CDR1 SGHTA, CDR2 FQGNSA. Here the CDR3 reads CASSLVALEVF. The CDR3 region has the DNA TGTGCCAGCAGCTTAGTTGCACTAGAGGTCTTC.

CDR3 bases: TGCAGTGCTAGGGGCAGATACCAGCATTTT. Its protein product is CSARGRYQHF. The chain combines TRBV20-1 with TRBJ1-5, with no clear D. The V gene lost 3 bases and the J gene lost 12 bases, with 9 bases spanning the gap. The CDR3 runs 10 residues. Germline lookup yields CDR1 DFQATT and CDR2 SNEGSKA (reference sequence).

In this sample, this clone turned up a few times. The chain employs TRBV10-3 and TRBJ2-3, with 13 bases aligning to TRBD2. J gave up 5 bases and V 2 bases, and 13 bases lay outside the gene matches. Germline V gene lookup returns CDR1 ENHRY and CDR2 SYGVKD. The CDR3 runs 19 residues. DNA of the CDR3: TGTGCCATCAGTGAGCCGACTAGCGGGAGGAGTTGGCACGGAGATACGCAGTATTTT. As protein: CAISEPTSGRSWHGDTQYF.

This clone has more than one count but fewer than ten. Distinct nucleotide sequences in the sample also encode this CDR3. This chain joins TRBV20-1 and TRBJ2-3; D remains ambiguous. The germline V and J ends were trimmed by 5 bases and 0 bases, with 3 bases remaining between them. The V gene's germline CDR1 is DFQATT and CDR2 SNEGSKA (reference sequence). This CDR3 region has 11 residues. The CDR3 loop is CSAPSTDTQYF. The CDR3 region has the DNA TGCAGTGCTCCTAGCACAGATACGCAGTATTTT.

The chain uses TRBV6-5 and TRBJ2-7, with D possibly matching TRBD2 (5 bases). The V gene's germline CDR1 is MNHEY and CDR2 SVGAGI. CDR3 size: 15 residues. V was pared by 5 bases and J by 0 bases, with 14 bases between. CDR3 sequence reads: CASSPGWRSSYEQYF. The CDR3 region has the DNA TGTGCCAGCAGTCCTGGCTGGAGGAGCTCCTACGAGCAGTACTTC.

This clone occurred a few times. This chain connects TRBV2 to TRBJ2-5; TRBD2 aligns across 7 bases. The V segment lost 6 bases and the J segment 4 bases; nucleotides outside the gene matches: 11. The CDR3 totals 15 residues. CDR1 and CDR2 from the germline V gene are SNHLY and FYNNEI. The CDR3 region is CASSPLSGGGETQYF. DNA of the CDR3: TGTGCCAGCAGCCCGCTCTCGGGAGGAGGAGAGACCCAGTACTTC.

The CDR3, as DNA: TGTGCCAGCTCACCATTCGGGACAGACCAAGAGACCCAGTACTTC. Encoded protein: CASSPFGTDQETQYF. This chain connects TRBV18 to TRBJ2-5; 7 nucleotides agree with TRBD1. CDR3 length: 15 residues. V lost 2 bases, J lost 0 bases, and 3 bases stayed unmatched. Germline lookup yields CDR1 KGHSH and CDR2 LQKENI.

Only a few counts were recorded for this clone. Mismatch with germline at one junction end may stem from a read error. J is TRBJ2-7 and V is TRBV4-2; perhaps TRBD2 as D (6 bases). The CDR3 totals 13 residues. Germline V gene sequence: CDR1 LGHNA, CDR2 YNFKEQ. As DNA, the CDR3 is TGTGCCAGCAGCCAAGAAGTACTAGCCCCCGCCGGCTTC. This sequence encodes CASSQEVLAPAGF.

This chain uses TRBV27 with TRBJ1-1; 8 bases fit TRBD1. This CDR3 region has 15 residues. Per the germline V gene, CDR1 is MNHEY and CDR2 is SMNVEV (reference sequence). Trimming took 5 bases from V and 3 from J; bases not matched to a gene: 8. DNA of the CDR3: TGTGCCAGCAGTCCCAAACAGGGGGGGGACACTGAAGCTTTCTTT. It is translated as CASSPKQGGDTEAFF.

This chain links TRBV9 with TRBJ2-2; TRBD1 is a possible D gene (6 bases). The V gene's germline CDR1 is SGDLS and CDR2 YYNGEE. The CDR3 contains 16 residues. V was trimmed by 2 bases and J by 0 bases, leaving 11 bases between them. For the CDR3, the DNA is TGTGCCAGCAGCGTCTCTGGGGGCGCGAACACCGGGGAGCTGTTTTTT. Protein product: CASSVSGGANTGELFF.

The CDR3 loop reads CASSLAGSRENEQFF. The CDR3, as DNA: TGCGCCAGCAGCTTGGCCGGGTCCCGTGAGAATGAGCAGTTCTTC. The chain carries TRBV5-1 and TRBJ2-1, with unresolved D. Germline CDR1 is SGHRS and CDR2 is YFSETQ. The germline V and J ends were trimmed by 0 bases and 7 bases, with 14 bases remaining between them. The CDR3 covers 15 residues.

In this sample, this clone turned up a few times. This chain connects TRBV9 to TRBJ2-5; no firm D call. CDR1 and CDR2 (germline): SGDLS, YYNGEE. V was trimmed by 2 bases and J by 1 base, leaving 6 bases between them. The CDR3 spans 13 residues. CDR3 bases: TGTGCCAGCAGCGTGGCTTTCCAAGAGACCCAGTACTTC. Translated, it gives CASSVAFQETQYF.

This chain links TRBV7-2 with TRBJ1-2, with a possible D match to TRBD1 (5 bases). The germline V and J ends were trimmed by 3 bases and 3 bases, with 8 bases remaining between them. Germline V CDR1 and CDR2: SGHTA, FQGNSA. CDR3 length: 13 amino acids. The CDR3 DNA reads TGTGCCAGCAGCTTTCAGGGCGACTATGGCTACACCTTC. Translated: CASSFQGDYGYTF.

This clone turned up a few times. This rearrangement joins TRBV9 to TRBJ2-1; 7 positions match TRBD1. CDR3 length: 15 residues. V trimming: 0 bases; J trimming: 4 bases; junction bases outside the gene matches: 4. Per the germline V gene, CDR1 is SGDLS and CDR2 is YYNGEE. CDR3 loop: CASSVGRGQYNEQFF. The DNA for the CDR3 is TGTGCCAGCAGCGTAGGTAGGGGACAGTACAATGAGCAGTTCTTC.

This rearrangement joins TRBV7-3 to TRBJ2-3, with TRBD1 matching over 7 bases. The germline V gene has CDR1 SGHTA and CDR2 FQGTGA. Losses at the gene ends were 5 bases for V and 13 bases for J; bases not matched to a gene: 12. The CDR3 loop spans 13 amino acids. CDR3 loop: CASSAIQGQLEYF. The CDR3 DNA is TGTGCCAGCAGCGCAATACAGGGGCAGCTTGAGTATTTT.

This clone was observed a handful of times. In DNA form, the CDR3 reads TGTGCCATCAGTGGTTCTAGCGGGAGGACCGGGGAGCTGTTTTTT. It codes for CAISGSSGRTGELFF. This chain links TRBV10-3 with TRBJ2-2; the match to TRBD2 covers 11 bases. The germline V gene has CDR1 ENHRY and CDR2 SYGVKD. V gave up 4 bases and J gave up 5 bases; unmatched junction bases: 3. CDR3 length: 15 residues.